One sample yielded the 32 T cell receptor beta chains listed below, sequenced in a study of T-cell memory formation after mild COVID-19. TCRdb ran MiXCR on the 5' RACE reads and lists one entry per CDR3 protein. The repertoire includes some 150,000 distinct CDR3 sequences, 11% to 15% of them detected once, and 28% sits in the top ten. Sequenced: PBMCs or a T cell subset sorted from them (not recorded which). The source of these receptors is an adult woman who had mild COVID-19 (a few samples of this study predate the infection). Cell type and time point are not known.

The gene calls are TRBV24-1 and TRBJ2-7, with 7 bases aligning to TRBD2. Per the germline V gene, CDR1 is KGHDR and CDR2 is SFDVKD. V lost 5 bases to trimming and J lost 0 bases; unmatched junction nucleotides: 6. This CDR3 has 15 amino acids. The CDR3 sequence is CATSGLSGDSYEQYF. The CDR3 nucleotides are TGTGCCACCAGTGGGTTAAGCGGGGACTCCTACGAGCAGTACTTC.

The genes are TRBV7-8 and TRBJ1-2, with TRBD1 matching 8 bases. Trimming cost V 1 base and J 7 bases; bases outside gene matches: 8. This CDR3 region has 15 residues. Germline V gene lookup returns CDR1 SGHVS and CDR2 FQNEAQ. CDR3 protein: CASSLEPQGAGGYTF. Written as DNA, the CDR3 is TGTGCCAGCAGCTTAGAGCCCCAGGGGGCCGGTGGCTACACCTTC.

This clonotype was seen a handful of times. The chain uses TRBV19 and TRBJ2-1; 7 positions agree with TRBD2. CDR3 size: 14 residues. The germline CDR1 and CDR2 sequences are LNHDA and SQIVND (reference sequence). V gave up 3 bases and J gave up 3 bases; unmatched junction bases: 2. CDR3 amino acids: CASSIGGSYNEQFF. For the CDR3, the DNA is TGTGCCAGTAGTATCGGCGGGAGCTACAATGAGCAGTTCTTC.

This chain uses TRBV20-1 with TRBJ1-5; D unclear. V was cut by 5 bases and J by 0 bases, with 8 bases left in between. The V gene's germline CDR1 is DFQATT and CDR2 SNEGSKA (reference sequence). The CDR3 spans 13 residues. The DNA of the CDR3 is TGCAGTGCTCGAGGGAATAGCAATCAGCCCCAGCATTTT. This codes for CSARGNSNQPQHF.

The chain employs TRBV7-9 and TRBJ2-7; D is perhaps TRBD1 (5 bases). CDR1 is SEHNR and CDR2 is FQNEAQ in the germline V gene (reference sequence). This CDR3 comprises 12 residues. The germline V and J ends were trimmed by 1 base and 7 bases, with 8 bases remaining between them. The CDR3 region has the DNA TGTGCCAGCAGCTTAGAATACAGGGAGCAGTACTTC. Translating it yields CASSLEYREQYF.

This clonotype appeared a few times. The V gene is TRBV27, the J gene TRBJ2-5; possible D gene TRBD1, 6 bases. The CDR3 consists of 16 residues. The germline gives CDR1 MNHEY, CDR2 SMNVEV (reference sequence). V dropped 6 bases and J dropped 5 bases, with 22 bases sitting between them. As DNA, the CDR3 is TGTGCCAGCAGCCCCCTTCCTTCAGGGGACGGGGAGACCCAGTACTTC. Encoded protein: CASSPLPSGDGETQYF.

This clonotype was observed a handful of times. CDR3 bases: TGTGCCACCAGTCATTCAAACAGGCCTGAAGCTTTCTTT. Protein product: CATSHSNRPEAFF. The V and J genes are TRBV24-1 and TRBJ1-1; tentatively, D is TRBD1 (5 bases). Between the trimmed V and J ends, which lost 6 bases and 6 bases, there was a span of 13 bases. The length of the CDR3 is 13 residues. Germline V CDR1 and CDR2: KGHDR, SFDVKD.

This clonotype has ten or more counts. The genes are TRBV5-1 and TRBJ1-1; 10 nucleotides line up with TRBD1. Germline V gives CDR1 SGHRS, CDR2 YFSETQ. V trimming: 3 bases; J trimming: 5 bases; junction bases outside the gene matches: 4. The CDR3 has 14 residues. The CDR3 sequence: CASSWGQGTTEAFF. CDR3 nucleotide sequence: TGCGCCAGCAGCTGGGGACAGGGGACGACTGAAGCTTTCTTT.

The chain links TRBV7-2 to TRBJ2-3; TRBD2 agrees at 15 bases. V gave up 5 bases and J gave up 5 bases; unmatched junction bases: 8. Germline lookup yields CDR1 SGHTA and CDR2 FQGNSA. The CDR3 sequence is 17 residues long. The CDR3 loop reads CASSALGTSGGIDTQYF. In nucleotides, the CDR3 is TGTGCCAGCAGCGCACTCGGGACTAGCGGGGGGATAGATACGCAGTATTTT.

In its sample, this clonotype was seen a few times. This sequence joins TRBV7-6 and TRBJ2-3; TRBD1 is a possible D gene (6 bases). The CDR3 extends over 14 amino acids. The V and J ends lost 5 bases and 3 bases respectively, with 12 bases between them. Germline V gene data show CDR1 as SGHVS and CDR2 as FNYEAQ. CDR3 in amino acids: CASSPTGKTDTQYF. For the CDR3, the DNA is TGTGCCAGCAGCCCAACAGGGAAAACAGATACGCAGTATTTT. The whole variable domain, remainder taken from reference TRBV7-6 and TRBJ2-3, is GAGVSQSPRYKVTKRGQDVALRCDPISGHVSLYWYRQALGQGPEFLTYFNYEAQQDKSGLPNDRFSAERPEGSISTLTIQRTEQRDSAMYRCASSPTGKTDTQYFGPGTRLTVL.

This sequence joins TRBV24-1 and TRBJ2-3; 8 bases match TRBD2. The CDR3 is 17 amino acids. Germline assignment: CDR1 KGHDR and CDR2 SFDVKD. V dropped 2 bases and J dropped 1; count of bases not matched to a gene: 7. CDR3 nucleotides: TGTGCCACCAGTGATTCGGGACTAGACGGAGGCACAGATACGCAGTATTTT. It encodes CATSDSGLDGGTDTQYF.

CDR3 bases: TGTGCCAGCAGCCAAGGGGGCCTAACCTACGAGCAGTACTTC. Amino acid sequence: CASSQGGLTYEQYF. The V call is TRBV14, the J call TRBJ2-7, with D maybe TRBD1 (5 bases). Per germline, CDR1 SGHDN and CDR2 FVKESK. The V and J ends lost 1 base and 2 bases respectively, with 9 bases between them. This CDR3 region has 14 residues.

The chain is built from TRBV7-2 and TRBJ2-3; 8 bases align to TRBD2. From germline, CDR1 is SGHTA and CDR2 FQGNSA. The junction had 8 bases not matched to a gene; V was cut back by 5 bases and J by 4 bases. The CDR3 is 15 amino acids. The CDR3, as DNA: TGTGCCAGCAGCCCTTTAGCGGGGTGGGCAGATACGCAGTATTTT. Its translation is CASSPLAGWADTQYF.

The chain is built from TRBV19 and TRBJ2-2, with TRBD1 matching over 8 bases. CDR3 length equals 14 residues. Unmatched junction bases numbered 3, after V lost 5 bases and J lost 4 bases. Germline V lookup: CDR1 LNHDA, CDR2 SQIVND (reference sequence). The chain's CDR3 is CASSWGQVTGELFF. The CDR3 DNA sequence: TGTGCCAGTAGTTGGGGACAGGTCACCGGGGAGCTGTTTTTT.

The sample holds a few counts of this clonotype. The V gene is TRBV3-1, the J gene TRBJ2-5; D uncertain. V was trimmed by 3 bases and J by 5 bases, leaving 7 bases between them. Germline V gene data show CDR1 as LGHDT and CDR2 as YNNKEL (reference sequence). The CDR3 length is 12 residues. CDR3: CASSHGRETQYF. CDR3 bases: TGTGCCAGCAGCCACGGTCGGGAGACCCAGTACTTC.

This clonotype was counted only a few times. The chain carries TRBV23-1 and TRBJ1-2; D remains unclear. TRBV23-1 is sorted into the ORF group, with uncertain function. V lost 4 bases and J lost 4, with 16 bases in between. The CDR3 consists of 15 residues. CDR3 DNA: TGCGCCAGCAGTCTTCTTAGGCCAGCCCCCTATGGCTACACCTTC. Protein product: CASSLLRPAPYGYTF.

In its sample, this clonotype was seen a few times. The chain links TRBV4-3 to TRBJ1-1; D is unclear. The germline gives CDR1 LGHNA, CDR2 YSLEER. Trimming removed 0 bases from V and 1 base from J, with 9 bases in between. The CDR3 covers 15 residues. For the CDR3, the DNA is TGCGCCAGCAGCCAAGATGGGTGGGGGAACACTGAAGCTTTCTTT. Residues: CASSQDGWGNTEAFF.

This clonotype was found many times. The chain recombines TRBV29-1 with TRBJ1-2; the match to TRBD1 covers 9 bases. CDR3 size: 15 residues. V shed 5 bases, J shed 4 bases, and the junction held 11 bases outside the gene matches. Germline CDR1 and CDR2: SQVTM and ANQGSEA. CDR3 region: CSVPAPGQGGYGYTF. The CDR3 DNA is TGCAGCGTTCCCGCTCCGGGACAGGGAGGCTATGGCTACACCTTC. Drawing the rest from reference TRBV29-1 and TRBJ1-2, the complete variable domain is SAVISQKPSRDICQRGTSLTIQCQVDSQVTMMFWYRQQPGQSLTLIATANQGSEATYESGFVIDKFPISRPNLTFSTLTVSNMSPEDSSIYLCSVPAPGQGGYGYTFGSGTRLTVV.

This clonotype was seen a handful of times. This chain uses TRBV29-1 with TRBJ1-1; D perhaps matches TRBD1 (5 bases). From germline, CDR1 is SQVTM and CDR2 ANQGSEA. V shed 0 bases and J shed 2 bases, with 7 bases lying between them. This CDR3 has 13 amino acids. The CDR3 protein is CSVEEGLNTEAFF. CDR3 in DNA: TGCAGCGTTGAAGAGGGGCTAAACACTGAAGCTTTCTTT.

There are a few counts of this clonotype. The chain recombines TRBV7-2 with TRBJ2-1; D is unclear. Trimming left V 1 base short and J 0 bases short, with 10 bases between. The germline V gene has CDR1 SGHTA and CDR2 FQGNSA. This CDR3 contains 16 residues. DNA of the CDR3: TGTGCCAGCAGCTTAGATAGTGGGTACTCCTACAATGAGCAGTTCTTC. Protein sequence: CASSLDSGYSYNEQFF.

The sample holds a few counts of this clonotype. This chain links TRBV6-5 with TRBJ2-1, with 9 bases fitting TRBD1. V lost 10 bases and J lost 3; bases outside the gene matches: 7. The germline CDR1 and CDR2 sequences are MNHEY and SVGAGI. The CDR3 consists of 14 residues. CDR3: CATADRGDYNEQFF. The CDR3 nucleotides are TGTGCCACTGCGGACAGGGGCGACTACAATGAGCAGTTCTTC.

The gene calls are TRBV20-1 and TRBJ2-6; no definite D call. The V gene's germline CDR1 is DFQATT and CDR2 SNEGSKA (reference sequence). This CDR3 has 17 amino acids. Trimming pared 0 bases from V and 4 bases from J, leaving 16 bases between. DNA of the CDR3: TGCAGTGCTAGAGATGCAGGTGCCCCTGGCGGGGCCAACGTCCTGACTTTC. Its protein is CSARDAGAPGGANVLTF.

The rearrangement joins TRBV10-3 to TRBJ2-1; 11 bases line up with TRBD2. V was clipped by 3 bases and J by 0 bases; unmatched bases: 13. Germline CDR1 is ENHRY and CDR2 is SYGVKD. The CDR3 runs 20 residues. The CDR3 loop reads CAISDGFRLAGGISYNEQFF. In nucleotides, the CDR3 is TGTGCCATCAGTGATGGGTTTCGGCTAGCGGGAGGTATCTCCTACAATGAGCAGTTCTTC.

The chain joins TRBV13 to TRBJ2-4, with no clear D. V lost 5 bases and J lost 8, with 16 bases in between. The CDR3 is 14 residues long. Germline V gene data show CDR1 as PRHDT and CDR2 as FYEKMQ (reference sequence). CDR3 protein: CASSPPLGFHIQYF. For the CDR3, the DNA is TGTGCCAGCAGCCCGCCGCTCGGGTTCCACATTCAGTACTTC.

This chain connects TRBV7-9 to TRBJ2-7; tentative D call: TRBD1 (6 bases). The CDR3 is 19 amino acids. Between the trimmed V and J ends, which lost 1 base and 1 base, there was a span of 23 bases. In germline, CDR1 is SEHNR, CDR2 FQNEAQ (reference sequence). The CDR3, as DNA: TGTGCCAGCAGCTTAGTCTATGTGATTGAGGCAGGGGAATCCTACGAGCAGTACTTC. Its protein product is CASSLVYVIEAGESYEQYF.

The genes are TRBV15 and TRBJ1-3, with 8 bases fitting TRBD1. The CDR3 contains 14 residues. V lost 5 bases, J lost 3 bases, and 3 bases stayed unmatched. In germline, CDR1 is LNHNV, CDR2 YYDKDF (reference sequence). CDR3 sequence: CATSPTGVGNTIYF. DNA of the CDR3: TGTGCCACCAGCCCGACAGGGGTTGGAAACACCATATATTTT.

This clonotype was seen a handful of times. The chain joins TRBV7-9 to TRBJ1-2; a possible D gene is TRBD1 (5 bases). The germline gives CDR1 SEHNR, CDR2 FQNEAQ (reference sequence). The CDR3 loop spans 13 amino acids. The V end was cut by 4 bases, the J end by 8 bases, with 14 bases between. CDR3 nucleotides: TGTGCCAGCAGCTCCCCGCTAGGGGAAGGCTACACCTTC. It is translated as CASSSPLGEGYTF. Filled out from reference TRBV7-9 and TRBJ1-2, the complete variable domain reads DTGVSQNPRHKITKRGQNVTFRCDPISEHNRLYWYRQTLGQGPEFLTYFQNEAQLEKSRLLSDRFSAERPKGSFSTLEIQRTEQGDSAMYLCASSSPLGEGYTFGSGTRLTVV.

The CDR3 reads CASSVRTGQDYGYTF. CDR3 sequence (DNA): TGCGCCAGCAGCGTGCGGACAGGGCAAGACTATGGCTACACCTTC. The gene calls are TRBV4-3 and TRBJ1-2, with 8 bases that match TRBD1. Germline CDR1 reads LGHNA; CDR2 reads YSLEER. CDR3 size: 15 residues. V trimming: 5 bases; J trimming: 3 bases; junction bases outside the gene matches: 8.

This clonotype was found a few times. CDR3 DNA: TGCAGTGCCCTTACGACCCTGACGGGGAATTACGAGCAGTACTTC. Its translation is CSALTTLTGNYEQYF. The J gene is TRBJ2-7, the V gene TRBV20-1; tentative D call: TRBD2 (5 bases). The CDR3 spans 15 residues. Germline assignment: CDR1 DFQATT and CDR2 SNEGSKA (reference sequence). V was cut by 6 bases and J by 4 bases, with 22 bases left in between.

The V and J genes are TRBV18 and TRBJ2-3; D is unclear. The CDR3 consists of 17 residues. Trimming cost V 2 bases and J 6 bases, with 21 bases left between them. CDR1 and CDR2 from the germline V gene are KGHSH and LQKENI. CDR3 residues: CASSPDGSRTHMDTQYF. In nucleotides, the CDR3 is TGTGCCAGCTCACCAGACGGCAGCCGGACCCACATGGATACGCAGTATTTT.

This clonotype has at least ten counts. The chain joins TRBV3-1 to TRBJ2-7; D might be TRBD2 (5 bases). The germline V gene has CDR1 LGHDT and CDR2 YNNKEL (reference sequence). The V and J ends lost 1 base and 8 bases respectively, with 15 bases between them. The CDR3 spans 14 residues. CDR3 DNA sequence: TGTGCCAGCAGCCAAGGGGGAGAAAGGATCCAGCAGTACTTC. The encoded protein is CASSQGGERIQQYF.

J is TRBJ1-3 and V is TRBV12-3 or TRBV12-4; TRBD1 might be the D (6 bases). This CDR3 is 16 amino acids long. With 5 bases removed from V and 2 bases from J, the gap between germline ends came to 16 bases. CDR3 sequence reads: CASSEVTGQAGNTIYF. The CDR3 DNA sequence: TGTGCCAGCAGTGAAGTCACAGGGCAGGCTGGAAACACCATATATTTT.